The clone carrying this T cell receptor beta chain has more than one count but fewer than ten. Its specificity is not known. Of the isolated RNA, all was reverse transcribed, and so the sequenced material was expressed TCRB transcripts. Profiling relied on immunoSEQ multiplex PCR, and the TCRdb table lists in-frame clones only, not all of them. The sample includes 300,000 or so clones, approximately 15% seen only once; the top ten take approximately 0.015%. By way of CD45RO/CCR7/CD25/CD127/CD95/CD27, the CD4+ regulatory, stem cell-like memory, central memory and naive cells were sorted. All sorted populations exceeded 95% purity. The data originate from a study of beta chain features in type 1 diabetes. Study background: Patients looked much like healthy donors when it came to age, gender and cell yields.

Germline V gene sequence: CDR1 SGHNT, CDR2 YYREEE (reference sequence). Trimming at V came to 3 bases and at J to 3 bases, leaving 5 bases not matched to a gene. There are 15 residues in the CDR3. Findings and caveats of the study: There was a moderate but significant shortening of TCRB CDR3s in all four CD4+ subsets of Type 1 diabetes patients.

Sequencing was performed on naive CD4+ T cells from blood. The clonotype was recovered from a man aged 25-45 years with type 1 diabetes. The chain links TRBV5-4 to TRBJ2-3; 9 positions match TRBD1. CDR3 coding DNA: TGTGCCAGCAGCTGGGGACAGGGAGATACAGATACGCAGTATTTT. Amino acid sequence: CASSWGQGDTDTQYF.